A selection of T cell receptor beta chains follows, all from one sample in a study of T cells in Graves' hyperthyroidism and ophthalmopathy. TCRdb used MiXCR to reprocess the multiplex PCR reads, holding one entry per CDR3 protein. Counted here are about 640,000 distinct CDR3 sequences, more than 20% occurring once; the ten biggest clones make up 30% to 40%. Sequencing used blood. Receptors were obtained from a man aged 25 to 45 with Graves' ophthalmopathy. The CDR3 runs from the conserved cysteine through the conserved F or W. A D gene is named only where the DNA matches it firmly. Clone size is stated in some rows and not others, as once, few, many or a class when expanded.

d_call | cdr3_length | j_call | clone_size | v_call | cdr3_aa | cdr3_nt
TRBD1 | 15 | TRBJ2-1 | NA | TRBV4-1 | CASSQGQGAFNEQFF | TGCGCCAGCAGCCAGGGACAGGGGGCGTTCAATGAGCAGTTCTTC
NA | 20 | TRBJ2-5 | many | TRBV28 | CASSLGRFRQKAQIAETQYF | TGTGCCAGCAGTTTAGGTCGCTTTCGCCAGAAAGCCCAAATCGCAGAGACCCAGTACTTC
NA | 15 | TRBJ2-5 | few | TRBV7-6 | CASSPHTSGPETQYF | TGTGCCAGCAGCCCCCACACTTCGGGCCCAGAGACCCAGTACTTC
TRBD1 | 16 | TRBJ1-2 | NA | TRBV5-1 | CASSLAGRDRGYGYTF | TGCGCCAGCAGCTTGGCCGGTCGGGACAGGGGTTATGGCTACACCTTC
NA | 15 | TRBJ2-2 | NA | TRBV10-1 | CATTEQDNNTGELFF | TGCGCCACCACGGAGCAAGACAATAACACCGGGGAGCTGTTTTTT
NA | 20 | TRBJ1-1 | NA | TRBV9 | CASSDSKTHPGPGTNTEAFF | TGTGCCAGCAGCGACTCCAAAACCCATCCCGGGCCGGGAACGAACACTGAAGCTTTCTTT
NA | 14 | TRBJ2-1 | few | TRBV4-1 | CASSQVTGRNEQFF | TGCGCCAGCAGCCAAGTGACTGGGCGCAATGAGCAGTTCTTC
NA | 15 | TRBJ1-2 | few | TRBV14 | CASSLAGTPFGGYTF | TGTGCCAGCAGCCTAGCCGGGACACCCTTTGGTGGCTACACCTTC
NA | 14 | TRBJ1-4 | few | TRBV4-1 | CASSQDYSGEKLFF | TGCGCCAGCAGCCAAGATTATTCCGGTGAAAAACTGTTTTTT
NA | 15 | TRBJ2-3 | once | TRBV6-6 | CASSYSYQGTDTQYF | TGTGCCAGCAGTTACTCGTACCAGGGCACAGATACGCAGTATTTT
NA | 15 | TRBJ1-4 | once | TRBV14 | CASSQTGQSNEKLFF | TGTGCCAGCAGCCAGACAGGACAGTCTAATGAAAAACTGTTTTTT
TRBD1 | 14 | TRBJ1-5 | NA | TRBV28 | CASRWTGGNQPQHF | TGTGCCAGCAGGTGGACAGGGGGTAATCAGCCCCAGCATTTT
NA | 13 | TRBJ1-2 | few | TRBV20-1 | CSARAQANYGYTF | TGCAGTGCTAGAGCGCAGGCTAACTATGGCTACACCTTC
NA | 14 | TRBJ2-4 | NA | TRBV20-1 | CSARVSGVGNIQYF | TGCAGTGCTAGAGTTTCGGGGGTTGGGAACATTCAGTACTTC
TRBD1 | 16 | TRBJ2-7 | many | TRBV28 | CASSRGDRGAEYEQYF | TGTGCCAGCAGCCGGGGGGACAGGGGGGCGGAATACGAGCAGTACTTC
NA | 21 | TRBJ2-1 | few | TRBV6-8 | CASSPTEDNKTGTPSYNEQFF | TGTGCCAGCAGCCCAACCGAAGACAACAAAACCGGGACACCCTCCTACAATGAGCAGTTCTTC
NA | 16 | TRBJ2-2 | NA | TRBV19 | CASSIEGHANTGELFF | TGTGCCAGTAGTATAGAGGGGCATGCGAACACCGGGGAGCTGTTTTTT
NA | 14 | TRBJ1-6 | NA | TRBV20-1 | CSAFGGSYNSPLHF | TGCAGTGCTTTCGGGGGCTCCTATAATTCACCCCTCCACTTT
NA | 15 | TRBJ2-3 | many | TRBV20-1 | CSARDLGLGTDTQYF | TGCAGTGCTAGAGACTTGGGGTTAGGCACAGATACGCAGTATTTT
TRBD2 | 14 | TRBJ2-1 | NA | TRBV10-3 | CAIRRLAGGNEQFF | TGTGCCATCAGAAGGCTAGCGGGAGGGAATGAGCAGTTCTTC
TRBD1 | 13 | TRBJ2-7 | few | TRBV5-1 | CASSLVRGHEQYF | TGCGCCAGCAGCTTGGTCAGGGGGCACGAGCAGTACTTC
TRBD1 | 18 | TRBJ2-7 | few | TRBV28 | CASSFRMSQGVKPYEQYF | TGTGCCAGCAGTTTTCGAATGTCCCAGGGGGTCAAGCCCTACGAGCAGTACTTC
NA | 15 | TRBJ2-3 | many | TRBV28 | CAIQRDYTSTDTQYF | TGTGCCATTCAGCGTGACTATACTAGCACAGATACGCAGTATTTT
NA | 13 | TRBJ2-3 | few | TRBV6-1 | CASSGAITDTQYF | TGTGCCAGCAGTGGAGCCATCACAGATACGCAGTATTTT
NA | 15 | TRBJ2-3 | NA | TRBV7-2 | CASSAALSGTDTQYF | TGTGCCAGCAGCGCGGCCCTCTCGGGTACAGATACGCAGTATTTT
TRBD2 | 15 | TRBJ2-1 | NA | TRBV5-4 | CASSLGSSGNNEQFF | TGTGCCAGCAGCTTAGGATCTAGCGGAAACAATGAGCAGTTCTTC
NA | 15 | TRBJ2-7 | few | TRBV28 | CASSLRQIPSYEQYF | TGTGCCAGCAGTCTGAGACAGATCCCCTCCTACGAGCAGTACTTC
NA | 14 | TRBJ2-5 | many | TRBV11-2 | CASSRVRGTRDQYF | TGTGCCAGCAGCCGCGTGAGGGGAACTAGGGACCAGTACTTC
NA | 14 | TRBJ2-7 | many | TRBV20-1 | CSAPTSDGVYEQYF | TGCAGTGCCCCAACTTCGGACGGTGTCTACGAGCAGTACTTC
NA | 13 | TRBJ2-1 | NA | TRBV12-3/TRBV12-4 | CASSHLIHNEQFF | TGTGCCAGCAGTCACCTTATACACAATGAGCAGTTCTTC
NA | 16 | TRBJ1-1 | many | TRBV27 | CASSPDLSFMNTEAFF | TGTGCCAGCAGCCCTGATCTGTCGTTCATGAACACTGAAGCTTTCTTT
NA | 14 | TRBJ1-4 | NA | TRBV4-1 | CASSQAQGNEKLFF | TGCGCCAGCAGCCAAGCACAGGGTAATGAAAAACTGTTTTTT
NA | 14 | TRBJ1-4 | NA | TRBV11-2 | CASTPEVGGKNCFF | NA
NA | 15 | TRBJ1-2 | many | TRBV12-3/TRBV12-4 | CASTLGGGANYGYTF | TGTGCCAGCACGCTCGGAGGGGGAGCTAACTATGGCTACACCTTC
NA | 12 | TRBJ1-2 | NA | TRBV19 | CASSIQDYGYTF | TGTGCCAGTAGTATACAGGACTATGGCTACACCTTC
NA | 13 | TRBJ2-7 | NA | TRBV12-3/TRBV12-4 | CAGKKGPSYERYF | TGTGCCGGCAAGAAAGGGCCGTCCTACGAGAGGTACTTC
TRBD2 | 14 | TRBJ2-3 | many | TRBV27 | CASRLAGYTDTQYF | TGTGCCAGCAGACTAGCGGGATACACAGATACGCAGTATTTT
NA | 14 | TRBJ2-7 | NA | TRBV6-7 | CASSYSLASYEQYF | TGTGCCAGCAGTTACTCTCTGGCTTCCTACGAGCAGTACTTC
NA | 14 | TRBJ2-1 | NA | TRBV14 | CASSQRTLGGEQFF | TGTGCCAGCAGCCAACGAACCCTCGGCGGTGAGCAGTTCTTC
NA | 15 | TRBJ1-1 | many | TRBV13 | CASSHLGGGNTEAFF | TGTGCCAGCAGCCACCTGGGAGGCGGGAACACTGAAGCTTTCTTT
NA | 15 | TRBJ1-5 | many | TRBV28 | CASSTRRVSNQPQHF | TGTGCCAGCAGTACAAGGAGGGTGAGCAATCAGCCCCAGCATTTT
TRBD2 | 18 | TRBJ2-5 | many | TRBV28 | CASSPQAWGRDLEETQYF | TGTGCCAGCAGTCCACAAGCATGGGGGAGGGATTTGGAAGAGACCCAGTACTTC
NA | 14 | TRBJ1-2 | NA | TRBV20-1 | CSARDGKGNYGYTF | TGCAGTGCTAGGGATGGGAAGGGGAACTATGGCTACACCTTC
TRBD2 | 16 | TRBJ2-7 | few | TRBV11-2 | CASRVISGRSSYEQHF | TGTGCCAGCAGGGTTATTAGCGGGAGGTCTTCCTACGAGCAGCACTTC
NA | 17 | TRBJ2-1 | NA | TRBV5-4 | CASSLAQNAGSANEQFF | TGTGCCAGCAGCTTGGCTCAGAACGCAGGATCGGCCAATGAGCAGTTCTTC
NA | 17 | TRBJ2-5 | NA | TRBV5-1 | CASSPTRTGPGGETQYF | TGTGCCAGCAGCCCCACCCGGACGGGCCCCGGAGGGGAGACCCAGTACTTC
NA | 12 | TRBJ1-5 | many | TRBV3-1 | CASSHGAQPQHF | TGTGCCAGCAGCCACGGCGCCCAGCCCCAGCATTTT
NA | 16 | TRBJ2-2 | NA | TRBV18 | CASSPPMSPNTGELFF | TGTGCCAGCTCACCACCGATGAGCCCGAACACCGGGGAGCTGTTTTTT
NA | 12 | TRBJ2-2 | NA | TRBV6-2/TRBV6-3 | CASRGPPGELFF | TGTGCCAGCAGGGGGCCTCCCGGGGAGCTGTTTTTT
NA | 14 | TRBJ2-7 | NA | TRBV2 | CASSESGGPTQQYF | TGTGCCAGCAGTGAATCAGGAGGGCCTACGCAGCAGTACTTC
NA | 13 | TRBJ2-7 | NA | TRBV7-9 | CASSRDLGGEQYF | TGTGCCAGCAGCCGCGACTTAGGGGGGGAGCAGTACTTC